The clone carrying this T cell receptor beta chain was recorded a few times. The antigen is not known. The V gene lost 6 bases and the J gene lost 8 bases, with 10 bases spanning the gap. CDR1 is MRHNA, CDR2 SNTAGT, per germline. This CDR3 has 11 residues. Assay used: immunoSEQ multiplex PCR; TCRdb lists only in-frame clones, some missing. The sample consists of over 110,000 clones, about 90% of them appearing once. The data are from a study of cytomegalovirus exposure and HLA in healthy donors. General study points: Reports showed the classifier diagnosing cytomegalovirus status with high specificity and sensitivity.

The sample was PBMCs. The chain recombines TRBV6-4 with TRBJ1-2; D possibly corresponds to TRBD1 (6 bases). The receptor comes from a man aged 18 to 29 in good health and CMV-seronegative. CDR3 sequence (DNA): TGTGCCAGCAGACAGGGTTTGGGCTACACCTTC. It is translated as CASRQGLGYTF.